This TCR beta chain was profiled in a study of post-analysis software for immune sequencing data. The study's findings and limits: Multiple sclerosis patients showed significantly lower normalized Chao1 diversity than controls did. Included in a set of a handful of TRBV segments more frequent in patients than controls were TRBV5-6, TRBV5-1 and TRBV20-1.

The CDR3 runs 16 residues. CDR1 and CDR2 from the germline V gene are LNHNV and YYDKDF (reference sequence). With 1 base removed from V and 1 base from J, the gap between germline ends came to 12 bases. As concerns this clonotype: No antigen is known for it.

cDNA libraries of TCR beta carried unique molecular identifiers. TCRdb independently ran MiXCR on the PCR reads; one entry per CDR3 protein. Of a few hundred thousand distinct CDR3 sequences detected, just over 35% appear once; the ten largest clones hold roughly 4.8%. The TCR was taken from a girl aged 5-17 years with multiple sclerosis. Sequenced: blood. The chain links TRBV15 to TRBJ2-3; D is uncertain. The chain's CDR3 is CATSRGLPAGTDTQYF. Written as DNA, the CDR3 is TGTGCCACCAGCAGAGGCCTCCCTGCCGGCACAGATACGCAGTATTTT.